Included here is one TCR beta chain sequence, with context. Its antigen remains unidentified. The isolated RNA, all of it, was reverse transcribed, so expressed TCRB transcripts were what got sequenced. Sequencing used immunoSEQ multiplex PCR; TCRdb keeps in-frame clones, though not all of them. The sample holds around 450,000 clones, around 10% seen once. This specimen comes from a study of beta chain features in type 1 diabetes. Study-wide findings and caveats: PCR may have favored shorter templates equally in patients and controls. Insertion counts at VDJ junctions were lower in type 1 diabetes patients, who also showed more deletions there.

The CDR3 is made up of 16 amino acids. V was shortened by 6 bases and J by 2 bases, with 20 bases between the two germline ends. Germline V CDR1 and CDR2: MDHEN, SYDVKM. Central memory, naive, regulatory and stem cell-like memory CD4+ cells were sorted by CD45RO/CCR7/CD25/CD127/CD95/CD27. This rearrangement joins TRBV28 to TRBJ2-7, with D tentatively TRBD2 (5 bases). This clonotype was sampled from a woman aged 18-35 years in good health. The sample consisted of naive CD4+ T cells from blood. The CDR3 DNA reads TGTGCCAGCAGAAGGAGGACGGCATACGTCCCCTACGAGCAGTACGTC. It is translated as CASRRRTAYVPYEQYV.